The 17 T cell receptor beta chains below all came from one sample that was sequenced in a study of T cell repertoires in cytomegalovirus infection (dated by TCRdb to 2018 to 2020). The sequencer listed for this sample is Illumina HiSeq 1500. TCRdb applied fastp at Q25 and MiXCR to the public reads, then kept only in-frame beta chains. One record per CDR3 amino acid sequence lists the most common genes and DNA. The sample table shows hundreds of thousands of distinct CDR3 sequences, and around 24% are seen once. Of the sample, less than 9.5% falls within the top ten clones. Sequenced input: CD8+ T cells from PBMCs. These TCRs come from a human donor in good health (CMV status not recorded). Some clones in this sample may be carry-over from other donors' samples.

This clonotype was seen a handful of times. The chain joins TRBV10-3 to TRBJ1-5; the D is unclear. V was cut by 2 bases and J by 4 bases, with 3 bases left in between. CDR1 and CDR2 from the germline V gene are ENHRY and SYGVKD. The CDR3 is made up of 12 amino acids. This CDR3 is CAISEGNQPQHF. The CDR3 DNA is TGTGCCATCAGTGAGGGAAATCAGCCCCAGCATTTT.

This clonotype was counted at least ten times. V usage is TRBV7-9 and J usage is TRBJ1-1; D call uncertain. V lost 5 bases and J lost 1, with 11 bases in between. The V gene's germline CDR1 is SEHNR and CDR2 FQNEAQ (reference sequence). The CDR3 totals 14 residues. The CDR3 is CASSQGYPNTEAFF. The CDR3 DNA reads as TGTGCCAGCAGCCAAGGATACCCGAACACTGAAGCTTTCTTT.

To note about this clonotype: A much larger clone lies one base from this, so it may be a read error. This chain joins TRBV6-1 and TRBJ1-1, with D perhaps matching TRBD1 (6 bases). Germline-derived CDR1 and CDR2 are MNHNS and SASEGT. This CDR3 is 15 amino acids long. CDR3 region: CACRERDTPNTEAFF. The CDR3, as DNA: TGTGCCTGCAGAGAACGGGACACCCCTAACACTGAAGCTTTCTTT.

The CDR3 bases are TGTGCCAGCACTTGGACAGGGGCAGAAGCTTTCTTT. It translates to CASTWTGAEAFF. The chain links TRBV7-9 to TRBJ1-1, with TRBD1 matching over 9 bases. The CDR3 is 12 residues long. V dropped 7 bases and J dropped 8; count of bases not matched to a gene: 5. CDR1 and CDR2 (germline): SEHNR, FQNEAQ (reference sequence).

V and J are TRBV28 and TRBJ2-5, with 11 bases aligning to TRBD2. This CDR3 contains 16 residues. V dropped 4 bases and J dropped 1; count of bases not matched to a gene: 5. Germline loops: CDR1 MDHEN, CDR2 SYDVKM. CDR3 sequence reads: CASSSLTSGVQETQYF. CDR3 nucleotide sequence: TGTGCCAGCAGTTCCCTGACTAGCGGGGTCCAAGAGACCCAGTACTTC.

The rearrangement uses TRBV15 and TRBJ1-1; TRBD1 might be the D (6 bases). With 0 bases removed from V and 0 bases from J, the gap between germline ends came to 14 bases. The germline V gene has CDR1 LNHNV and CDR2 YYDKDF (reference sequence). This CDR3 spans 17 amino acids. CDR3 amino acids: CATSRDGTGIMNTEAFF. The CDR3 nucleotides are TGTGCCACCAGCAGAGATGGCACAGGGATTATGAACACTGAAGCTTTCTTT.

This clonotype was counted only a few times. The chain links TRBV12-3 or TRBV12-4 to TRBJ2-5; 8 bases align to TRBD2. The length of the CDR3 is 16 residues. With V trimmed by 2 bases and J by 5 bases, 10 bases remained unmatched. In nucleotides, the CDR3 is TGTGCCAGCAGTTTACTCCTGGGACTAGGACGCGAGACCCAGTACTTC. Amino acid sequence: CASSLLLGLGRETQYF.

CDR3 coding DNA: TGTGCCAGCAGGCCTCTTGACAGGGGGATCACCGGGGAGCTGTTTTTT. Translation gives CASRPLDRGITGELFF. V is TRBV12-3 or TRBV12-4 and J is TRBJ2-2, with 9 nucleotides matching TRBD1. The CDR3 runs to 16 residues. Trimming took 6 bases from V and 4 from J; bases not matched to a gene: 9.

This clonotype was recorded a few times. The rearrangement uses TRBV20-1 and TRBJ2-7; D may correspond to TRBD1 or TRBD2 (5 bases each). This CDR3 is built from 15 residues. Per germline, CDR1 DFQATT and CDR2 SNEGSKA (reference sequence). Deletions cut 2 bases from V and 0 bases from J, with 14 bases between. As DNA, the CDR3 is TGCAGTGCTAGATCTATTTATGGGGGCTCCTACGAGCAGTACTTC. Translation: CSARSIYGGSYEQYF.

The chain combines TRBV29-1 with TRBJ2-3; 8 bases are a match to TRBD2. This CDR3 contains 15 residues. V lost 0 bases to trimming and J lost 4 bases; unmatched junction nucleotides: 6. Germline assignment: CDR1 SQVTM and CDR2 ANQGSEA. The CDR3: CSVEDPRRGADTQYF. The CDR3 nucleotides are TGCAGCGTTGAAGACCCGCGGCGGGGGGCAGATACGCAGTATTTT.

This clonotype was observed many times. The chain employs TRBV6-2 or TRBV6-3 and TRBJ1-5; D unclear. Per germline, CDR1 MNHEY and CDR2 SVGEGT. Trimming took off 0 bases at V and 8 bases at J, with 20 bases between the two ends. This CDR3 comprises 17 residues. The CDR3 sequence is CASSYSMAGWAGEPQHF. CDR3 coding DNA: TGTGCCAGCAGTTACTCGATGGCAGGTTGGGCTGGGGAGCCCCAGCATTTT.

This clonotype was detected ten times or more. The CDR3 spells CASSFEAGETQYF. In DNA form, the CDR3 reads TGTGCCAGCAGCTTCGAGGCGGGGGAGACCCAGTACTTC. This chain uses TRBV7-3 with TRBJ2-5; TRBD2 might be the D (6 bases). CDR1 and CDR2 from the germline V gene are SGHTA and FQGTGA. V shed 3 bases and J shed 5 bases, with 10 bases lying between them. The CDR3 has 13 amino acids. Using reference TRBV7-3 and TRBJ2-5 for the parts outside the CDR3, the full variable domain is GAGVSQTPSNKVTEKGKYVELRCDPISGHTALYWYRQSLGQGPEFLIYFQGTGAADDSGLPNDRFFAVRPEGSVSTLKIQRTERGDSAVYLCASSFEAGETQYFGPGTRLLVL.

The V and J genes are TRBV28 and TRBJ1-1, with 10 bases lining up with TRBD1. The length of the CDR3 is 15 residues. After removal of 6 bases from V and 5 bases from J, the junction contained 9 bases not matched to a gene. Germline loops: CDR1 MDHEN, CDR2 SYDVKM. The CDR3 is CASSPRTGGWTEAFF. The CDR3 region has the DNA TGTGCCAGCAGCCCCCGGACAGGGGGTTGGACTGAAGCTTTCTTT.

This clonotype occurred many times. V and J are TRBV12-5 and TRBJ2-2; the D is unclear. Germline CDR1 LGHNT, CDR2 FRNRAP. Trimming took 6 bases from V and 3 from J, leaving 11 bases between them. The CDR3 sequence is 14 residues long. The CDR3 region has the DNA TGTGCTAGTGGACCGACGGTCCACACCGGGGAGCTGTTTTTT. It encodes CASGPTVHTGELFF.

This chain uses TRBV4-1 with TRBJ1-2, with a possible D match to TRBD1 (6 bases). CDR1 and CDR2 (germline): MGHRA, YSYEKL. The V end lost 1 base, the J end lost 6 bases, and 12 bases lay between the germline ends. The CDR3 runs to 14 residues. The CDR3 loop is CASSQGTGSHGYTF. The CDR3 DNA reads as TGCGCCAGCAGCCAAGGCACAGGGTCGCATGGCTACACCTTC.

This clonotype was observed a handful of times. This chain uses TRBV6-2 or TRBV6-3 with TRBJ2-1, with TRBD2 matching over 14 bases. J gave up 14 bases and V 4 bases, and 4 bases lay outside the gene matches. The germline V gene encodes CDR1 MNHEY and CDR2 SVGEGT. The CDR3 is 13 amino acids. The CDR3: CASSLGTSGGEFF. The CDR3, as DNA: TGTGCCAGCAGTTTAGGGACTAGCGGGGGAGAGTTCTTC.

The chain recombines TRBV7-8 with TRBJ1-1; weak D call: TRBD1 (5 bases). With 5 bases removed from V and 0 bases from J, the gap between germline ends came to 13 bases. Germline-derived CDR1 and CDR2 are SGHVS and FQNEAQ. The CDR3 contains 15 residues. The CDR3 protein is CASSRTGTVNTEAFF. Here the CDR3 DNA reads TGTGCCAGCAGCCGCACCGGGACGGTGAACACTGAAGCTTTCTTT.